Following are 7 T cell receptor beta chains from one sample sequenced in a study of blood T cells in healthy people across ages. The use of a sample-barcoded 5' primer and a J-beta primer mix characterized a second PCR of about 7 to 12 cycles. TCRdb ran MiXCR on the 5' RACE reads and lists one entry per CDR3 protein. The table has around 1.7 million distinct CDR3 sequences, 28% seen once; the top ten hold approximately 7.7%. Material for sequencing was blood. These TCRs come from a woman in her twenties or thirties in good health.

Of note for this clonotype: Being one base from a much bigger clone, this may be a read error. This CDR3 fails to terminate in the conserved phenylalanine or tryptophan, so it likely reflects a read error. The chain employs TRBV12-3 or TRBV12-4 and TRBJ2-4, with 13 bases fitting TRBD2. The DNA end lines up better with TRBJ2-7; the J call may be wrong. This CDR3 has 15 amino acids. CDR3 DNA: TGTGCCAGCAGTTCGGGACTAGCGGGAATCAACGAGCAGTACCTC. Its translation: CASSSGLAGINEQYL.

The CDR3: CASSFLPESPENEQFF. CDR3 sequence (DNA): TGTGCCAGCAGCTTTCTGCCGGAGAGCCCAGAGAATGAGCAGTTCTTC. The genes are TRBV7-9 and TRBJ2-1; D unclear. CDR3 length equals 16 residues. The V gene's germline CDR1 is SEHNR and CDR2 FQNEAQ (reference sequence). V lost 3 bases and J lost 7, with 19 bases in between.

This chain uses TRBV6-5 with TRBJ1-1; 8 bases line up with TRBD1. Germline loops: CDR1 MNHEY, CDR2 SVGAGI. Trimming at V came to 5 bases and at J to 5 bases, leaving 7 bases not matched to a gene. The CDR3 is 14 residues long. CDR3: CASSVQGARTEAFF. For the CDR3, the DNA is TGTGCCAGCAGTGTTCAGGGGGCGCGAACTGAAGCTTTCTTT.

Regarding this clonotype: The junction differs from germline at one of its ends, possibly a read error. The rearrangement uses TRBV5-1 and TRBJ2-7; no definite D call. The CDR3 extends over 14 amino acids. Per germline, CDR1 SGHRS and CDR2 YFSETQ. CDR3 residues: CAGSLAAGTYEQYF. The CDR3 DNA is TGCGCCGGCAGCTTGGCTGCAGGTACCTACGAGCAGTACTTC.

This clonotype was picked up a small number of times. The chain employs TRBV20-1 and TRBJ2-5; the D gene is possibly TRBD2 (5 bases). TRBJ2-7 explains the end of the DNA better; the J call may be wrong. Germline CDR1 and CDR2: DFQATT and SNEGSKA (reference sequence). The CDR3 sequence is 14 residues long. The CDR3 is CSARVLATSYEQYF. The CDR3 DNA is TGCAGTGCTAGAGTGCTGGCTACTAGCTACGAGCAGTACTTC.

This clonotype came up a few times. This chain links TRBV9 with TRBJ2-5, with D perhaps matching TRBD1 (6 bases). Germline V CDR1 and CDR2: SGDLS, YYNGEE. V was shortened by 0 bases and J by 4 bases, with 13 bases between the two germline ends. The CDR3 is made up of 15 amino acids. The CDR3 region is CASSVERGWGETQYF. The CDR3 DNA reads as TGTGCCAGCAGCGTAGAGAGGGGGTGGGGAGAGACCCAGTACTTC.

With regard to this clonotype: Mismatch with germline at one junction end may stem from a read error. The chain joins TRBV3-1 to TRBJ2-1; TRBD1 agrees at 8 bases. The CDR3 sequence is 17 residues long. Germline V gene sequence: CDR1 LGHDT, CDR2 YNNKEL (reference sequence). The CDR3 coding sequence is TGTGCCAGCAGCCAGGAGACCGGGACAGGAGATAACAATGAGCGGTTCTTC. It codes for CASSQETGTGDNNERFF.